One and the same sample provided the 19 T cell receptor beta chains below, sequenced in a study of blood T cells in healthy people across ages. Then a second PCR, running about 7 to 11 cycles, was carried out with a sample-barcoded 5' primer and a J-beta primer mix. TCRdb called the 5' RACE reads again in MiXCR, with one record for every CDR3 protein. The sample includes over 1,200,000 distinct CDR3 sequences, 59% of them seen just once. The sequenced material came from blood. The receptor set was obtained from a man aged 18 to 29 in good health.

This clonotype was detected ten times or more. The rearrangement links TRBV20-1 to TRBJ2-7, with D unclear. V was clipped by 5 bases and J by 7 bases, with 18 bases between them. CDR3 length: 13 residues. Per germline, CDR1 DFQATT and CDR2 SNEGSKA (reference sequence). CDR3: CSAQALRSAEQYF. The CDR3 DNA follows: TGCAGTGCTCAGGCCTTAAGGTCGGCAGAGCAGTACTTC.

V and J are TRBV13 and TRBJ2-3, with TRBD1 matching 8 bases. This CDR3 has 16 residues. The trim removed 4 bases at V and 0 bases at J, leaving 6 bases unmatched. Per germline, CDR1 PRHDT and CDR2 FYEKMQ (reference sequence). The CDR3: CASSSPDRGSTDTQYF. For the CDR3, the DNA is TGTGCCAGCAGCTCACCCGACAGGGGTAGCACAGATACGCAGTATTTT.

This clonotype showed up just once. The V call is TRBV6-5, the J call TRBJ2-1; a weak D match, TRBD1 (5 bases). This CDR3 is built from 13 residues. The V end was cut by 4 bases, the J end by 10 bases, with 14 bases between. CDR1 and CDR2 (germline): MNHEY, SVGAGI. The CDR3 DNA sequence: TGTGCCAGCAGTTTGTCTCTCCCAGGGGAGCAGTTCTTC. This sequence encodes CASSLSLPGEQFF.

This clonotype was seen only once. This rearrangement joins TRBV27 to TRBJ2-3; TRBD1 or TRBD2 may be the D gene (5 bases each). The V and J ends lost 9 bases and 2 bases respectively, with 18 bases between them. The CDR3 has 15 amino acids. CDR1 and CDR2 from the germline V gene are MNHEY and SMNVEV (reference sequence). CDR3 protein: CASSARLGTTDTQYF. As DNA, the CDR3 is TGTGCCAGTTCAGCCCGACTCGGGACCACAGATACGCAGTATTTT.

A single count supports this clonotype. The chain links TRBV29-1 to TRBJ2-2, with D possibly being TRBD2 (5 bases). CDR3 length equals 14 residues. V was clipped by 3 bases and J by 7 bases, with 15 bases between them. Germline V gene lookup returns CDR1 SQVTM and CDR2 ANQGSEA. In nucleotides, the CDR3 is TGCAGCGTTGAGGGCAAGAGGGCTGGCGGGGAGCTGTTTTTT. Encoded protein: CSVEGKRAGGELFF.

The rearrangement links TRBV6-4 to TRBJ2-7, with 9 bases fitting TRBD2. Germline V lookup: CDR1 MRHNA, CDR2 SNTAGT. The junction had 12 bases not matched to a gene; V was cut back by 5 bases and J by 7 bases. The CDR3 covers 15 residues. The CDR3 loop is CASSSLAGAPDEQYF. CDR3 DNA: TGTGCCAGCAGTTCTTTAGCGGGGGCTCCCGATGAGCAGTACTTC.

V is TRBV20-1 and J is TRBJ2-3, with D perhaps matching TRBD1 (5 bases). V lost 3 bases and J lost 0, with 13 bases in between. In germline, CDR1 is DFQATT, CDR2 SNEGSKA (reference sequence). The CDR3 extends over 15 amino acids. CDR3: CSARTAATSTDTQYF. The CDR3 coding sequence is TGCAGTGCTAGGACAGCTGCAACTAGCACAGATACGCAGTATTTT.

CDR3 protein: CAISIGRASTDTQYF. CDR3 coding DNA: TGTGCCATCTCAATTGGTCGGGCTAGCACAGATACGCAGTATTTT. The rearrangement links TRBV10-3 to TRBJ2-3, with no clear D. The V end was cut by 8 bases, the J end by 0 bases, with 15 bases between. CDR1 ENHRY and CDR2 SYGVKD come from the germline V gene. This CDR3 has 15 residues.

This clonotype was seen more than once but under ten times. The chain joins TRBV29-1 to TRBJ2-4; the D is unclear. Germline loops: CDR1 SQVTM, CDR2 ANQGSEA. The CDR3 contains 11 residues. Trimming removed 1 base from V and 6 bases from J, with 4 bases in between. The CDR3, as DNA: TGCAGCGTTGAAGTTGGAAACATTCAGTACTTC. It specifies CSVEVGNIQYF.

The chain links TRBV6-2 or TRBV6-3 to TRBJ2-1; D not certain. The CDR3 runs to 15 residues. Trimming took 10 bases from V and 2 from J, leaving 18 bases between them. Germline CDR1 reads MNHEY; CDR2 reads SVGEGT. The CDR3 nucleotides read TGTGCCACCGAAAAGGACCCCCAGGCCTACAATGAGCAGTTCTTC. The encoded protein is CATEKDPQAYNEQFF.

The chain combines TRBV7-9 with TRBJ2-3, with no clear D. Trimming stripped 8 bases from V and 3 bases from J, with 12 bases between. The germline V gene has CDR1 SEHNR and CDR2 FQNEAQ (reference sequence). The CDR3 has 13 residues. For the CDR3, the DNA is TGTGCCAGCGGCGGCGGATTTACAGATACGCAGTATTTT. It codes for CASGGGFTDTQYF.

The chain employs TRBV27 and TRBJ2-4, with 14 bases identical to TRBD2. Germline CDR1 and CDR2: MNHEY and SMNVEV (reference sequence). The CDR3 totals 16 residues. With V trimmed by 5 bases and J by 13 bases, 13 bases remained unmatched. CDR3 in DNA: TGTGCCAGCAGTGGCCCGGGACTAGCGGGAGTACAGAGGCAGTACTTC. It encodes CASSGPGLAGVQRQYF.

The chain joins TRBV18 to TRBJ2-5, with no clear D. This CDR3 is built from 13 residues. Germline V CDR1 and CDR2: KGHSH, LQKENI. Trimming took 3 bases from V and 4 from J, leaving 9 bases between them. In nucleotides, the CDR3 is TGTGCCAGCTCACCGTCCACGGCAGAGACCCAGTACTTC. The encoded protein is CASSPSTAETQYF.

This chain links TRBV6-1 with TRBJ1-1, with D possibly TRBD1 on 6 matching bases. CDR3 length: 14 amino acids. With 7 bases removed from V and 3 bases from J, the gap between germline ends came to 15 bases. CDR1 is MNHNS, CDR2 SASEGT, per germline. CDR3 DNA: TGTGCCAGCACCGAGGGGGGGCGCTACACTGAAGCTTTCTTT. Its protein is CASTEGGRYTEAFF.

V is TRBV4-3 and J is TRBJ1-2; D is possibly TRBD1 (6 bases). Trimming shortened V by 0 bases and J by 4 bases, and 12 bases separated the two germline ends. Germline CDR1 and CDR2: LGHNA and YSLEER. CDR3 length: 15 amino acids. The CDR3 spells CASSQEPQGGYGYTF. DNA for the CDR3: TGCGCCAGCAGCCAAGAGCCACAGGGTGGCTATGGCTACACCTTC.

The chain joins TRBV24-1 to TRBJ2-5; TRBD2 might be the D (6 bases). This CDR3 is 13 amino acids long. V dropped 1 base and J dropped 11 bases, with 13 bases sitting between them. Germline V gene lookup returns CDR1 KGHDR and CDR2 SFDVKD. The CDR3 nucleotides are TGTGCCACCAGTGATTTTAACGGGGGTGAGCAGTACTTC. Translated, it gives CATSDFNGGEQYF.

The V call is TRBV27, the J call TRBJ2-1, with D perhaps TRBD1 (5 bases). The V gene lost 0 bases and the J gene lost 0 bases, with 9 bases spanning the gap. The length of the CDR3 is 16 residues. Germline V gene data show CDR1 as MNHEY and CDR2 as SMNVEV (reference sequence). The CDR3 spells CASSLSGLGSYNEQFF. The CDR3 nucleotides are TGTGCCAGCAGTTTATCGGGGCTGGGCTCCTACAATGAGCAGTTCTTC.

The V gene is TRBV12-3 or TRBV12-4, the J gene TRBJ2-2; 7 nucleotides line up with TRBD2. This CDR3 is built from 16 residues. With 5 bases clipped from V and 4 bases from J, the junction kept 10 bases outside the gene matches. CDR3 nucleotides: TGTGCCAGCAGTCCTATGCTAGCGGAAACCACCGGGGAGCTGTTTTTT. It encodes CASSPMLAETTGELFF.

J is TRBJ1-1 and V is TRBV20-1; D gene unclear. Germline assignment: CDR1 DFQATT and CDR2 SNEGSKA (reference sequence). CDR3 length: 13 amino acids. V was cut by 1 base and J by 1 base, with 7 bases left in between. CDR3 amino acids: CSARGRQNTEAFF. The CDR3 coding sequence is TGCAGTGCTAGAGGCAGACAGAACACTGAAGCTTTCTTT.